Below are 23 T cell receptor beta chains sequenced from a single sample in a study of CD8 T cells in Susac syndrome. Reverse transcription of 0.5 to 1 ug RNA was performed with random hexamers. TCRdb independently ran MiXCR on the immunoSEQ multiplex PCR reads; one entry per CDR3 protein. Of about 140,000 distinct CDR3 sequences in the sample, 85% to 95% are singletons; the top ten hold 0.14%. Sequenced input: CD4+ T cells from PBMCs. These receptors were obtained from a human donor with Susac syndrome.

V usage is TRBV2 and J usage is TRBJ2-2, with D unresolved. The V end was cut by 7 bases, the J end by 4 bases, with 13 bases between. Germline CDR1 is SNHLY and CDR2 is FYNNEI. The CDR3 loop spans 14 amino acids. CDR3 amino acids: CASTPLGGTGELFF. Written as DNA, the CDR3 is TGTGCCAGCACCCCCCTAGGTGGCACCGGGGAGCTGTTTTTT.

J is TRBJ1-4 and V is TRBV29-1; D is unresolved. This CDR3 is 13 amino acids long. V shed 4 bases and J shed 5 bases, with 11 bases lying between them. The V gene's germline CDR1 is SQVTM and CDR2 ANQGSEA. The CDR3 here is CSVGETGNEKLFF. CDR3 nucleotide sequence: TGCAGCGTTGGGGAGACGGGGAATGAAAAACTGTTTTTT.

The CDR3 nucleotides read TGCGCCAGCAGCCAAGTGTTATTCCAGGACAATCAGCCCCAGCATTTT. Translation gives CASSQVLFQDNQPQHF. The chain couples TRBV4-1 to TRBJ1-5; D remains ambiguous. Trimming shortened V by 1 base and J by 3 bases, and 13 bases separated the two germline ends. The CDR3 extends over 16 amino acids. The germline V gene has CDR1 MGHRA and CDR2 YSYEKL.

The chain has TRBV3-1 and TRBJ2-5; D is undetermined. V lost 0 bases to trimming and J lost 7 bases, with 24 bases between them. In germline, CDR1 is LGHDT, CDR2 YNNKEL (reference sequence). The CDR3 covers 18 residues. Here the CDR3 reads CASSQDTPRSGSRGTQYF. Written as DNA, the CDR3 is TGTGCCAGCAGCCAAGATACCCCCCGCTCCGGATCCCGAGGGACCCAGTACTTC.

The V call is TRBV20-1, the J call TRBJ2-7; tentative D call: TRBD2 (8 bases). This CDR3 region has 15 residues. V lost 1 base and J 2 bases, leaving 15 bases between the germline ends. Looked up from germline, CDR1 is DFQATT and CDR2 is SNEGSKA (reference sequence). The CDR3 coding sequence is TGCAGTGCTAGAGTGAACGGGAGGGGGCCCTACGAGCAGTACTTC. As protein: CSARVNGRGPYEQYF.

The rearrangement links TRBV14 to TRBJ2-4, with D unclear. This CDR3 region has 15 residues. Germline CDR1 is SGHDN and CDR2 is FVKESK. Deletions cut 3 bases from V and 0 bases from J, with 9 bases between. The CDR3 reads CASSHSTIAKNIQYF. CDR3 bases: TGTGCCAGCAGCCACTCTACCATAGCCAAAAACATTCAGTACTTC.

This clonotype is a singleton in its sample. The chain joins TRBV12-3 or TRBV12-4 to TRBJ2-7; TRBD2 matches 12 bases. The CDR3 is 14 residues long. V trimming: 5 bases; J trimming: 4 bases; junction bases outside the gene matches: 3. The CDR3 reads CASSPGLAGYEQYF. The CDR3 DNA reads TGTGCCAGCAGTCCAGGACTAGCGGGGTACGAGCAGTACTTC.

The J gene is TRBJ2-2, the V gene TRBV29-1; D gene uncertain. Trimming cost V 0 bases and J 1 base, with 9 bases left between them. The CDR3 is made up of 15 amino acids. The V gene's germline CDR1 is SQVTM and CDR2 ANQGSEA. The CDR3 bases are TGCAGCGTTGAAGAGGGCTTCCTGAACACCGGGGAGCTGTTTTTT. Its translation is CSVEEGFLNTGELFF.

The J gene is TRBJ2-1, the V gene TRBV10-3; 8 nucleotides match TRBD1. Germline V gene sequence: CDR1 ENHRY, CDR2 SYGVKD. The CDR3 extends over 18 amino acids. V dropped 4 bases and J dropped 5; count of bases not matched to a gene: 16. The CDR3 DNA reads TGTGCCATCAGTGGACCGGACAGGGCCGGTAAGAATAACAATGAGCAGTTCTTC. Translated: CAISGPDRAGKNNNEQFF.

The chain couples TRBV7-9 to TRBJ2-3; TRBD2 might be the D (5 bases). The CDR3 totals 15 residues. V lost 5 bases and J 3 bases, leaving 15 bases between the germline ends. The V gene's germline CDR1 is SEHNR and CDR2 FQNEAQ (reference sequence). The CDR3: CASSATGGRTDTQYF. The CDR3 DNA is TGTGCCAGCAGCGCGACTGGAGGAAGGACAGATACGCAGTATTTT. The full variable domain, completed using reference TRBV7-9 and TRBJ2-3, is DTGVSQNPRHKITKRGQNVTFRCDPISEHNRLYWYRQTLGQGPEFLTYFQNEAQLEKSRLLSDRFSAERPKGSFSTLEIQRTEQGDSAMYLCASSATGGRTDTQYFGPGTRLTVL.

The gene calls are TRBV29-1 and TRBJ2-3, with 10 bases fitting TRBD1. V lost 8 bases, J lost 2 bases, and 10 bases stayed unmatched. Germline assignment: CDR1 SQVTM and CDR2 ANQGSEA. CDR3 length: 15 amino acids. The CDR3 protein is CSSNTGTGATDTQYF. The CDR3 DNA reads TGCAGCTCTAATACCGGGACAGGGGCCACAGATACGCAGTATTTT.

The chain recombines TRBV20-1 with TRBJ1-4; D remains unclear. Germline-derived CDR1 and CDR2 are DFQATT and SNEGSKA (reference sequence). This CDR3 region has 13 residues. V was trimmed by 3 bases and J by 6 bases, leaving 11 bases between them. The CDR3 loop is CSASGREDEKLFF. The CDR3 nucleotides read TGCAGTGCTAGTGGGCGGGAAGATGAAAAACTGTTTTTT.

This rearrangement joins TRBV7-2 to TRBJ1-5; 10 bases align to TRBD1. V lost 4 bases and J lost 6; bases outside the gene matches: 6. The V gene's germline CDR1 is SGHTA and CDR2 FQGNSA. There are 15 residues in the CDR3. In nucleotides, the CDR3 is TGTGCCAGCAGCTCACGACAGGGGGCCGGTCAGCCCCAGCATTTT. Translation gives CASSSRQGAGQPQHF. Supplemented by reference TRBV7-2 and TRBJ1-5, the full variable domain reads GAGVSQSPSNKVTEKGKDVELRCDPISGHTALYWYRQSLGQGLEFLIYFQGNSAPDKSGLPSDRFSAERTGGSVSTLTIQRTQQEDSAVYLCASSSRQGAGQPQHFGDGTRLSIL.

The chain uses TRBV11-2 and TRBJ2-7; TRBD2 might be the D (5 bases). V lost 5 bases and J 4 bases, leaving 15 bases between the germline ends. Per germline, CDR1 SGHAT and CDR2 FQNNGV. The CDR3 length is 14 residues. The CDR3 reads CASSLGFTGYEQYF. The CDR3 region has the DNA TGTGCCAGCAGCCTCGGTTTTACGGGGTACGAGCAGTACTTC.

V gene TRBV2 combines with J gene TRBJ1-4, with 7 bases fitting TRBD1. This CDR3 comprises 15 residues. Looked up from germline, CDR1 is SNHLY and CDR2 is FYNNEI. The trim removed 6 bases at V and 7 bases at J, leaving 11 bases unmatched. The CDR3 loop is CASSRDRAPGEKLFF. CDR3 sequence (DNA): TGTGCCAGCAGCAGAGACAGGGCCCCCGGTGAAAAACTGTTTTTT.

This clonotype appeared a single time. The chain carries TRBV30 and TRBJ2-3; 7 bases are shared with TRBD2. CDR3 length: 16 amino acids. J gave up 0 bases and V 2 bases, and 8 bases lay outside the gene matches. Germline V gene sequence: CDR1 GTSNPN, CDR2 SVGIG (reference sequence). In nucleotides, the CDR3 is TGTGCCTGGAGTCGGTCGGCAGCGGGGAGCACAGATACGCAGTATTTT. This sequence encodes CAWSRSAAGSTDTQYF.

This chain connects TRBV29-1 to TRBJ1-5; the D is unclear. V was cut by 6 bases and J by 3 bases, with 12 bases left in between. This CDR3 has 13 amino acids. The germline V gene encodes CDR1 SQVTM and CDR2 ANQGSEA. CDR3 bases: TGCAGCGTCCTTACAGAGATCAATCAGCCCCAGCATTTT. Translating gives CSVLTEINQPQHF.

The rearrangement uses TRBV5-1 and TRBJ2-3; possibly TRBD2 for D (5 bases). Trimming took 3 bases from V and 1 from J, leaving 12 bases between them. CDR3 size: 15 residues. Germline values: CDR1 SGHRS, CDR2 YFSETQ. The CDR3 here is CASSYWGDGTDTQYF. The CDR3, as DNA: TGCGCCAGCAGCTATTGGGGAGATGGCACAGATACGCAGTATTTT. Filled out from reference TRBV5-1 and TRBJ2-3, the complete variable domain reads KAGVTQTPRYLIKTRGQQVTLSCSPISGHRSVSWYQQTPGQGLQFLFEYFSETQRNKGNFPGRFSGRQFSNSRSEMNVSTLELGDSALYLCASSYWGDGTDTQYFGPGTRLTVL.

This clonotype was seen once. The V and J genes are TRBV14 and TRBJ2-7, with 11 bases lining up with TRBD1. Germline-derived CDR1 and CDR2 are SGHDN and FVKESK. V shed 3 bases and J 5 bases; nucleotides not matched to a gene: 6. The CDR3 is 15 amino acids. CDR3 nucleotide sequence: TGTGCCAGCAGCCACAGGACAGGGGGCTGGAACGAGCAGTACTTC. Its translation: CASSHRTGGWNEQYF.

V and J are TRBV2 and TRBJ2-1, with 8 bases lining up with TRBD1. The CDR3 spans 14 residues. Germline V CDR1 and CDR2: SNHLY, FYNNEI. V was pared by 6 bases and J by 6 bases, with 7 bases of the junction left unmatched. The DNA for the CDR3 is TGTGCCAGCAGGGTAACAGGGGGGAGCAATGAGCAGTTCTTC. It is translated as CASRVTGGSNEQFF.

The CDR3 DNA follows: TGTGCCAGCAGTCGGGTACAGAGCTCCTACAATGAGCAGTTCTTC. Amino acid sequence: CASSRVQSSYNEQFF. V usage is TRBV2 and J usage is TRBJ2-1; D gene ambiguous. The CDR3 has 15 amino acids. Germline-derived CDR1 and CDR2 are SNHLY and FYNNEI. V lost 5 bases and J 0 bases, leaving 11 bases between the germline ends.

V is TRBV29-1 and J is TRBJ1-2; D perhaps matches TRBD1 (5 bases). Germline CDR1 and CDR2: SQVTM and ANQGSEA. The CDR3 runs to 14 residues. CDR3 DNA sequence: TGCAGTGTGCGGACCAGGGCCGAAAATTATGGCTACACCTTC. This sequence encodes CSVRTRAENYGYTF.

The chain couples TRBV5-4 to TRBJ1-1; unclear D gene. Germline V gene data show CDR1 as SGHNT and CDR2 as YYREEE (reference sequence). Trimming removed 0 bases from V and 1 base from J, with 7 bases in between. This CDR3 region has 14 residues. CDR3: CASSLAGQNTEAFF. Written as DNA, the CDR3 is TGTGCCAGCAGCTTGGCTGGGCAGAACACTGAAGCTTTCTTT.